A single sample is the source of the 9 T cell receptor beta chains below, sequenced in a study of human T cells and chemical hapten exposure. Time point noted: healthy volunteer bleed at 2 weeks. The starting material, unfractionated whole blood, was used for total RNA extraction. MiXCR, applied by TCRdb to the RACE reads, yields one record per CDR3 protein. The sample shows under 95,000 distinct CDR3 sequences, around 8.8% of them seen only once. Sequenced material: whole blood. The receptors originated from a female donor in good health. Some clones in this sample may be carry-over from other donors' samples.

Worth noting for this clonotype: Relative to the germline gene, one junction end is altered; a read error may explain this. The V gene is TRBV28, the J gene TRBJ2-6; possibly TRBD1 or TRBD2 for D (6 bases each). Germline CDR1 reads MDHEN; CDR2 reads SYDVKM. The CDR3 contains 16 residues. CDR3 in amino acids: CASSLISLRGVNVLTF. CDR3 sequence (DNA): TGTGCCAGCAGTTTAATCAGTCTGAGGGGGGTCAACGTCCTGACTTTC.

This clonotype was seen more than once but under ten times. This CDR3 is CASSEASGRLNEQFF. CDR3 bases: TGTGCCAGCAGTGAAGCATCGGGAAGGTTAAATGAGCAGTTCTTC. J is TRBJ2-1 and V is TRBV6-1; TRBD2 is a possible D gene (5 bases). There are 15 residues in the CDR3. Trimming shortened V by 0 bases and J by 7 bases, and 13 bases separated the two germline ends. Germline lookup yields CDR1 MNHNS and CDR2 SASEGT.

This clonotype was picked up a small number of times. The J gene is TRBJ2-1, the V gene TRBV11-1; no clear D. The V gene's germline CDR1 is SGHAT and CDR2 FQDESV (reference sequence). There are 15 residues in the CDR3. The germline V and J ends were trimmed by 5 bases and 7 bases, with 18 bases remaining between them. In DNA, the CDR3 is TGTGCCAGCAGCCCTCGCTGGGATGTGGGGAATGAGCAGTTCTTC. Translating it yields CASSPRWDVGNEQFF.

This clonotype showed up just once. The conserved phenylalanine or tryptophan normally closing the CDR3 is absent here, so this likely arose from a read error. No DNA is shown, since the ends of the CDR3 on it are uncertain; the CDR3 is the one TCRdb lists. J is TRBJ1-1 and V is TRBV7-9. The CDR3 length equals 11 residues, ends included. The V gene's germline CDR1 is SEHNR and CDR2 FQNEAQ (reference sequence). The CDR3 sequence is CASSSFVGSGM.

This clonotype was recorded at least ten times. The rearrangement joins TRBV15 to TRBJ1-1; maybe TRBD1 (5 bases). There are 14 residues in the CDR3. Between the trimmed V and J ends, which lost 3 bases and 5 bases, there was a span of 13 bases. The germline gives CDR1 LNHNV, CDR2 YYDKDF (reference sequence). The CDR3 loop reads CATSSRGGGTEAFF. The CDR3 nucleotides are TGTGCCACCAGCAGTCGTGGGGGAGGGACTGAAGCTTTCTTT.

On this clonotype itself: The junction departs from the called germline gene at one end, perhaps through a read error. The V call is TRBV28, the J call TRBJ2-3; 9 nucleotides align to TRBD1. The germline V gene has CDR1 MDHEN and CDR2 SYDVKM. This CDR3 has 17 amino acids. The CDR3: CASGLTPQGAGTDTQYF. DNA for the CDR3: TGTGCCAGCGGTTTAACGCCACAGGGGGCAGGCACAGATACGCAGTATTTT.

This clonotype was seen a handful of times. As DNA, the CDR3 is TGTGCCAGCAGTCCGCCGGCGGCCGAAGCTTTCTTT. It encodes CASSPPAAEAFF. V usage is TRBV6-6 and J usage is TRBJ1-1; D is unresolved. V gave up 5 bases and J gave up 8 bases, with 12 bases separating them. The CDR3 has 12 residues. Per the germline V gene, CDR1 is MNHNY and CDR2 is SVGAGI (reference sequence).

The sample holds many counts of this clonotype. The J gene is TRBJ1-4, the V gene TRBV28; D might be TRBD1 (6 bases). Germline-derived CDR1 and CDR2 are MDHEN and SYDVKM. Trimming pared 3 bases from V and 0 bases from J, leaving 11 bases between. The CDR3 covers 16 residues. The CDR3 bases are TGTGCCAGCAGTTTCGCACAGGGAGCAACTAATGAAAAACTGTTTTTT. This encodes CASSFAQGATNEKLFF. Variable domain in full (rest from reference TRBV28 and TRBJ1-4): DVKVTQSSRYLVKRTGEKVFLECVQDMDHENMFWYRQDPGLGLRLIYFSYDVKMKEKGDIPEGYSVSREKKERFSLILESASTNQTSMYLCASSFAQGATNEKLFFGSGTQLSVL.

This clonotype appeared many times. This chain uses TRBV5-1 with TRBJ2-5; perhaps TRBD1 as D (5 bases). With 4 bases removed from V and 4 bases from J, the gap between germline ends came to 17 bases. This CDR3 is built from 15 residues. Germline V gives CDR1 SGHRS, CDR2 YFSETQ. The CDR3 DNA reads TGCGCCAGCAGCGCGAGATCAGGGTCAGGAGAGACCCAGTACTTC. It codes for CASSARSGSGETQYF.